The 23 T cell receptor beta chains below come from one sample, sequenced in a study of blood T cells in healthy people across ages. Using a J-beta primer mix together with a sample-barcoded 5' primer, a second PCR was run for 7 to 11 cycles. A single record per CDR3 protein comes from TCRdb applying MiXCR to the 5' RACE reads. The sample holds 700,000 or so distinct CDR3 sequences, 40% to 45% seen once. Input material: blood. Every receptor here comes from a man of 80 years or more in good health.

This clonotype was seen many times. V gene TRBV4-3 combines with J gene TRBJ2-6; possibly TRBD1 for D (6 bases). Trimming cost V 4 bases and J 6 bases, with 10 bases left between them. The CDR3 has 14 amino acids. Germline lookup yields CDR1 LGHNA and CDR2 YSLEER. CDR3 DNA: TGCGCCAGCAGCCGTACAGGGATGGCCAACGTCCTGACTTTC. Protein sequence: CASSRTGMANVLTF.

Only a few counts were recorded for this clonotype. CDR3 DNA: TGTGCCATCAGGGGCGGTAGCACAGATACGCAGTATTTT. As protein: CAIRGGSTDTQYF. This chain links TRBV10-3 with TRBJ2-3; D gene ambiguous. Per the germline V gene, CDR1 is ENHRY and CDR2 is SYGVKD. The CDR3 covers 13 residues. V shed 6 bases and J shed 0 bases, with 7 bases lying between them.

As to this clonotype: A much larger clone differs from this one at a single base, so this may be a read error. V and J are TRBV28 and TRBJ2-5; no definite D call. This CDR3 comprises 11 residues. Germline CDR1 MDHEN, CDR2 SYDVKM. The CDR3 DNA reads TGTACCAGCAGTCAAAACAATGAGCAGTACTTC. It specifies CTSSQNNEQYF.

This clonotype turned up a few times. J is TRBJ2-7 and V is TRBV4-1; D call uncertain. The CDR3 covers 16 residues. V dropped 0 bases and J dropped 1 base, with 13 bases sitting between them. Germline V gene data show CDR1 as MGHRA and CDR2 as YSYEKL. The CDR3 reads CASSQESSGGSYEQYF. The CDR3 DNA follows: TGCGCCAGCAGCCAAGAGTCCTCGGGTGGATCCTACGAGCAGTACTTC.

This clonotype was found a few times. The V and J genes are TRBV5-1 and TRBJ2-1; 11 bases fit TRBD2. The length of the CDR3 is 15 residues. Germline V gene data show CDR1 as SGHRS and CDR2 as YFSETQ. Trimming cost V 1 base and J 8 bases; bases outside gene matches: 5. CDR3 residues: CASSLTSGSIYEQFF. CDR3 bases: TGCGCCAGCAGCTTGACTAGCGGGAGTATCTATGAGCAGTTCTTC.

The gene calls are TRBV6-2 or TRBV6-3 and TRBJ1-1; D unclear. V was shortened by 6 bases and J by 2 bases, with 16 bases between the two germline ends. From germline, CDR1 is MNHEY and CDR2 SVGEGT. The CDR3 is 15 residues long. In DNA form, the CDR3 reads TGTGCCAGCAGCACGTCGGGGTCTGGCAACACTGAAGCTTTCTTT. It encodes CASSTSGSGNTEAFF.

This clonotype occurred a few times. The genes are TRBV5-1 and TRBJ1-5; D unresolved. This CDR3 region has 15 residues. V dropped 0 bases and J dropped 2 bases, with 9 bases sitting between them. Germline V gives CDR1 SGHRS, CDR2 YFSETQ. The CDR3 DNA sequence: TGCGCCAGCAGCTTGGACGGCCTAGGCAATCAGCCCCAGCATTTT. This sequence encodes CASSLDGLGNQPQHF. Combining the CDR3 with reference TRBV5-1 and TRBJ1-5 gives the whole variable domain KAGVTQTPRYLIKTRGQQVTLSCSPISGHRSVSWYQQTPGQGLQFLFEYFSETQRNKGNFPGRFSGRQFSNSRSEMNVSTLELGDSALYLCASSLDGLGNQPQHFGDGTRLSIL.

The chain couples TRBV3-1 to TRBJ2-1; 12 nucleotides line up with TRBD2. The CDR3 totals 19 residues. After removal of 5 bases from V and 0 bases from J, the junction contained 11 bases not matched to a gene. Germline V gene data show CDR1 as LGHDT and CDR2 as YNNKEL (reference sequence). Here the CDR3 reads CASSKRLAGATSSYNEQFF. CDR3 bases: TGTGCCAGCAGCAAACGACTAGCGGGGGCCACAAGCTCCTACAATGAGCAGTTCTTC.

This clonotype has at least ten counts. V and J are TRBV11-2 and TRBJ2-7, with TRBD2 matching over 9 bases. CDR1 and CDR2 (germline): SGHAT, FQNNGV. V gave up 1 base and J gave up 4 bases; unmatched junction bases: 8. This CDR3 spans 16 amino acids. CDR3 protein: CASSLGRASGIYEQYF. The CDR3 coding sequence is TGTGCCAGCAGCTTAGGCAGGGCTAGCGGGATTTACGAGCAGTACTTC.

The chain's CDR3 is CASSQVGLVYEQYF. DNA of the CDR3: TGCGCCAGCAGCCAAGTAGGACTAGTCTACGAGCAGTACTTC. The V call is TRBV4-1, the J call TRBJ2-7, with 7 bases lining up with TRBD2. This CDR3 contains 14 residues. Germline V gene lookup returns CDR1 MGHRA and CDR2 YSYEKL. V lost 1 base, J lost 3 bases, and 3 bases stayed unmatched.

There are a few counts of this clonotype. The chain recombines TRBV5-1 with TRBJ2-3; TRBD1 matches 7 bases. The length of the CDR3 is 15 residues. Trimming cost V 4 bases and J 3 bases; bases outside gene matches: 8. Germline CDR1 reads SGHRS; CDR2 reads YFSETQ. The CDR3 DNA follows: TGCGCCAGCAGCCGGAGTGACAGGGAGACAGATACGCAGTATTTT. Its protein is CASSRSDRETDTQYF.

This chain uses TRBV29-1 with TRBJ1-2, with 7 bases identical to TRBD1. Germline V gives CDR1 SQVTM, CDR2 ANQGSEA. The CDR3 consists of 13 residues. The V gene end was trimmed by 7 bases and the J gene end by 10 bases; junction bases not matched to a gene: 15. CDR3 nucleotide sequence: TGCAGCGCAGAGGGACAGCCCGGAGAACACTACACCTTC. This sequence encodes CSAEGQPGEHYTF.

The sample holds many counts of this clonotype. The chain employs TRBV12-3 or TRBV12-4 and TRBJ2-5; TRBD1 agrees at 7 bases. V was clipped by 5 bases and J by 6 bases; unmatched bases: 9. The CDR3 is 14 amino acids. CDR3 nucleotides: TGTGCCAGCAGTGATACAGGGGCTTGGAAGACCCAGTACTTC. Its translation: CASSDTGAWKTQYF.

This chain joins TRBV3-1 and TRBJ2-4, with D uncertain. The V and J ends lost 5 bases and 4 bases respectively, with 12 bases between them. In germline, CDR1 is LGHDT, CDR2 YNNKEL (reference sequence). This CDR3 has 14 residues. CDR3 sequence: CASSFDGPKNIQYF. CDR3 DNA sequence: TGTGCCAGCAGCTTTGACGGACCGAAAAACATTCAGTACTTC.

This clonotype showed up just a few times. The chain carries TRBV20-1 and TRBJ2-3; D gene uncertain. V dropped 0 bases and J dropped 4 bases, with 14 bases sitting between them. The CDR3 runs 15 residues. Germline V gene sequence: CDR1 DFQATT, CDR2 SNEGSKA (reference sequence). The chain's CDR3 is CSARDRSWQPDTQYF. For the CDR3, the DNA is TGCAGTGCTAGAGATCGGTCCTGGCAGCCAGATACGCAGTATTTT.

The V call is TRBV30, the J call TRBJ2-1; TRBD2 agrees at 7 bases. The length of the CDR3 is 16 residues. Germline-derived CDR1 and CDR2 are GTSNPN and SVGIG (reference sequence). With V trimmed by 0 bases and J by 1 base, 6 bases remained unmatched. CDR3 protein: CAWSVAAGVSYNEQFF. In DNA form, the CDR3 reads TGTGCCTGGAGTGTTGCGGCGGGAGTATCCTACAATGAGCAGTTCTTC.

Details on this clonotype: The junction shows a germline mismatch at one end, possibly a read error. The chain employs TRBV9 and TRBJ2-1; 10 bases map to TRBD1. CDR3 size: 16 residues. CDR1 SGDLS and CDR2 YYNGEE come from the germline V gene. The CDR3 loop reads CASSSARDRGYNEQYF. CDR3 in DNA: TGTGCCAGCAGCTCCGCCCGGGACAGGGGTTACAATGAGCAGTATTTC.

V and J are TRBV15 and TRBJ1-2; D not certain. Germline V CDR1 and CDR2: LNHNV, YYDKDF (reference sequence). V was shortened by 0 bases and J by 7 bases, with 9 bases between the two germline ends. The CDR3 covers 13 residues. The CDR3 region has the DNA TGTGCCACCAGCAGAGATCGGGTCTGTGGCTACACCTTC. Translation gives CATSRDRVCGYTF. The full variable domain, completed using reference TRBV15 and TRBJ1-2, is DAMVIQNPRYQVTQFGKPVTLSCSQTLNHNVMYWYQQKSSQAPKLLFHYYDKDFNNEADTPDNFQSRRPNTSFCFLDIRSPGLGDTAMYLCATSRDRVCGYTFGSGTRLTVV.

This chain uses TRBV6-1 with TRBJ1-2; D remains ambiguous. This CDR3 contains 14 residues. Per the germline V gene, CDR1 is MNHNS and CDR2 is SASEGT. The V gene lost 2 bases and the J gene lost 2 bases, with 9 bases spanning the gap. CDR3 loop: CASSENGPNYGYTF. The CDR3 coding sequence is TGTGCCAGCAGTGAAAATGGCCCCAACTATGGCTACACCTTC.

This sequence joins TRBV9 and TRBJ2-5; a possible D gene is TRBD1 (6 bases). Trimming removed 4 bases from V and 2 bases from J, with 12 bases in between. The CDR3 consists of 14 residues. Germline V gives CDR1 SGDLS, CDR2 YYNGEE. CDR3 sequence (DNA): TGTGCCAGCAGCCCGCGGACAGCACAAGAGACCCAGTACTTC. It specifies CASSPRTAQETQYF.

V is TRBV6-2 or TRBV6-3 and J is TRBJ2-7; unclear D gene. The CDR3 loop spans 14 amino acids. Trimming pared 4 bases from V and 2 bases from J, leaving 12 bases between. The germline CDR1 and CDR2 sequences are MNHEY and SVGEGT. Here the CDR3 reads CASSLVLSPYEQYF. CDR3 nucleotide sequence: TGTGCCAGCAGTTTGGTCCTCTCTCCCTACGAGCAGTACTTC.

A few counts support this clonotype. V usage is TRBV7-2 and J usage is TRBJ2-3, with 9 bases matching TRBD2. With 7 bases clipped from V and 5 bases from J, the junction kept 10 bases outside the gene matches. Germline CDR1 reads SGHTA; CDR2 reads FQGNSA. This CDR3 has 15 residues. CDR3 sequence reads: CASTVVRGGGDTQYF. Here the CDR3 DNA reads TGTGCCAGCACCGTGGTGCGGGGGGGTGGAGATACGCAGTATTTT.

The V call is TRBV6-6, the J call TRBJ2-1, with no clear D. The CDR3 is made up of 12 amino acids. The V and J ends lost 6 bases and 8 bases respectively, with 11 bases between them. From germline, CDR1 is MNHNY and CDR2 SVGAGI (reference sequence). In DNA, the CDR3 is TGTGCCAGCAGCCAAAGGGTATATGAGCAGTTCTTC. Its protein product is CASSQRVYEQFF.